In this sample, the clone carrying this TCR beta chain turned up a few times. No antigen is known for it. Germline V gene sequence: CDR1 SNHLY, CDR2 FYNNEI. The CDR3 consists of 16 residues. V dropped 2 bases and J dropped 1 base, with 15 bases sitting between them. The data originate from a study of response to subunit inactivated influenza vaccine. Findings of the study overall: There was a suggestion from the authors that each seasonal influenza vaccination recruits few new T cells.

From the RT-PCR reads, TCRdb called clonotypes with MiXCR, one entry per CDR3 protein. The sample yields 500,000 to 550,000 distinct CDR3 sequences, under 8.5% seen once. The specimen was PBMCs from blood, collected 23 months after vaccination. The clonotype was recovered from a man in his fifties or sixties who received an inactivated influenza vaccine. This chain joins TRBV2 and TRBJ2-7; D could derive from TRBD1 or TRBD2 (5 bases each). CDR3 amino acids: CASSELSERGSYEQYF. The CDR3 nucleotides are TGTGCCAGCAGTGAACTTTCGGAGAGGGGATCCTACGAGCAGTACTTC.